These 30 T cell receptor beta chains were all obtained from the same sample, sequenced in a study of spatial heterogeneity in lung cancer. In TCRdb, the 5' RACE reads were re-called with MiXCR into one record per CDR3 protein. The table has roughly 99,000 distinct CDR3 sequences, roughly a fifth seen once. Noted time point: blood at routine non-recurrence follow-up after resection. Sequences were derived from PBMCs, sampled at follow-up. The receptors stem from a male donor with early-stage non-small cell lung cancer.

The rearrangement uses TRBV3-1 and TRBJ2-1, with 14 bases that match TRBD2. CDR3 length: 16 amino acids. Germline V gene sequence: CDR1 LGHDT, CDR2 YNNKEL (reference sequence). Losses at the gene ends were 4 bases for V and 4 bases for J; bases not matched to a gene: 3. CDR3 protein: CASSPGLAGGYNEQFF. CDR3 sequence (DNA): TGTGCCAGCAGCCCTGGACTAGCGGGGGGATACAATGAGCAGTTCTTC.

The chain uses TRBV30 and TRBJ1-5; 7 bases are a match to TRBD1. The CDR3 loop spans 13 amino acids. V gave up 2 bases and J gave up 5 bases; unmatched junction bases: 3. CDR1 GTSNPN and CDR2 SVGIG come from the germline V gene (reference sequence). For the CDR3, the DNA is TGTGCCTGGAGTCACAGGGGCCATCAGCCCCAGCATTTT. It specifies CAWSHRGHQPQHF.

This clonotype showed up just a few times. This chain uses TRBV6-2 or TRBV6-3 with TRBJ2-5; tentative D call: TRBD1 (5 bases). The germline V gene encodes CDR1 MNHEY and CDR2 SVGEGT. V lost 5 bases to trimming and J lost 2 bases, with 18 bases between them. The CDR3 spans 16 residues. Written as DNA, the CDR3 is TGTGCCAGCAGTCTCGACCGACAGACAGCTCAAGAGACCCAGTACTTC. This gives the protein CASSLDRQTAQETQYF.

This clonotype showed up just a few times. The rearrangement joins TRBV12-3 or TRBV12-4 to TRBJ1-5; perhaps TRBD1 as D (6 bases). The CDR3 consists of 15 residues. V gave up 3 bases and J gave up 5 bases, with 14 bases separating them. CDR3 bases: TGTGCCAGCAGTTTGCAGGGGCAAGTCGATCAGCCCCAGCATTTT. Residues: CASSLQGQVDQPQHF.

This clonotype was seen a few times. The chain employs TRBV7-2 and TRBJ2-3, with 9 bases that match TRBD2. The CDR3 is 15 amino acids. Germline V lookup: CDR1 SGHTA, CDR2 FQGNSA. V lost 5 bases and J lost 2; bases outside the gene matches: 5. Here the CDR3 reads CASSNSGRPTDTQYF. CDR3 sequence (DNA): TGTGCCAGCAGCAATAGCGGGAGACCCACAGATACGCAGTATTTT. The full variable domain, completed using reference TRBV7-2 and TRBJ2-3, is GAGVSQSPSNKVTEKGKDVELRCDPISGHTALYWYRQSLGQGLEFLIYFQGNSAPDKSGLPSDRFSAERTGGSVSTLTIQRTQQEDSAVYLCASSNSGRPTDTQYFGPGTRLTVL.

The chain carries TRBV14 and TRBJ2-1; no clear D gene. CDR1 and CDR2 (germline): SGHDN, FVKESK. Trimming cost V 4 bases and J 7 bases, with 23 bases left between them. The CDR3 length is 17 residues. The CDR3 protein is CASSPASLRRVDNEQFF. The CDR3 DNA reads TGTGCCAGCAGCCCAGCATCCTTGAGACGGGTAGATAATGAGCAGTTCTTC.

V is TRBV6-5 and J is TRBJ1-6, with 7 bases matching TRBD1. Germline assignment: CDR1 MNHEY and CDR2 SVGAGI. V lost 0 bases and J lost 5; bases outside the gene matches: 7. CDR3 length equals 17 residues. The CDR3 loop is CASSYSRRGQHNSPLHF. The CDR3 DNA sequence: TGTGCCAGCAGTTACTCGAGAAGGGGACAGCATAATTCACCCCTCCACTTT.

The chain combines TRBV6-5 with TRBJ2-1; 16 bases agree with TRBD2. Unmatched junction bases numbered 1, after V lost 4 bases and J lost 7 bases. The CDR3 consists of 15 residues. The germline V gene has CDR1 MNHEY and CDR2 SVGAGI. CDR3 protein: CASSWGLAGGNEQFF. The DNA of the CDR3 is TGTGCCAGCAGTTGGGGACTAGCGGGGGGGAATGAGCAGTTCTTC.

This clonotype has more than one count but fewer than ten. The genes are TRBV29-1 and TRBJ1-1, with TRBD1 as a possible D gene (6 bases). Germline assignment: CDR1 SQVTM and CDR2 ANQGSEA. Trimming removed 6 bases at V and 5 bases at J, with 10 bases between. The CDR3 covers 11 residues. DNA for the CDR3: TGCAGCGTAGCAGGGGTTACTGAAGCTTTCTTT. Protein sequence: CSVAGVTEAFF.

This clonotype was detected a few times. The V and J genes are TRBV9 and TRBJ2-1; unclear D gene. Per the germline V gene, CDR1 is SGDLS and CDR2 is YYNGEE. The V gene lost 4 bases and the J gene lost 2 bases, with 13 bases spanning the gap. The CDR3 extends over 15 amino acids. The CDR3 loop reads CASSSHGVTYNEQFF. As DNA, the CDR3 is TGTGCCAGCAGCTCTCATGGGGTTACCTACAATGAGCAGTTCTTC.

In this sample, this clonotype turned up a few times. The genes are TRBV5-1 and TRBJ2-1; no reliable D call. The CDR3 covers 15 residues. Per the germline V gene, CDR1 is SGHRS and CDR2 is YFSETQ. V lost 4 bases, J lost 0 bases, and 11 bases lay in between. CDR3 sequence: CASSQSLSSYNEQFF. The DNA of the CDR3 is TGCGCCAGCAGCCAGAGTTTAAGCTCCTACAATGAGCAGTTCTTC.

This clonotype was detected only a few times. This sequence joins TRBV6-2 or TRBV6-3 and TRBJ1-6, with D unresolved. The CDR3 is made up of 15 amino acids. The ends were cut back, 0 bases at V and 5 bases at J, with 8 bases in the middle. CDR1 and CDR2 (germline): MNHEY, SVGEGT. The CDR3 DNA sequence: TGTGCCAGCAGTTACTCGGGTCAGAATAATTCACCCCTCCACTTT. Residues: CASSYSGQNNSPLHF.

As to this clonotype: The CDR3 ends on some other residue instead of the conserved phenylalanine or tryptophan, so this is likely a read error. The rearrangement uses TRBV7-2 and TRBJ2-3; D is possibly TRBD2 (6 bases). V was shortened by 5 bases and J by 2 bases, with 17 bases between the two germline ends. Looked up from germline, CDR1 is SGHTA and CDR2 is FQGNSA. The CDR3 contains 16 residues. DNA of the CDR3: TGTGCCAGCAGCCGTAGCGGAGCGGTTCTCACAGATACGCAGTATCTT. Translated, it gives CASSRSGAVLTDTQYL.

CDR3 protein: CASSIEGIQQPQHF. The CDR3 DNA follows: TGTGCCAGTAGTATAGAGGGGATCCAGCAGCCCCAGCATTTT. The rearrangement uses TRBV19 and TRBJ1-5, with D uncertain. V lost 0 bases, J lost 7 bases, and 10 bases lay in between. CDR3 length: 14 amino acids. In germline, CDR1 is LNHDA, CDR2 SQIVND (reference sequence).

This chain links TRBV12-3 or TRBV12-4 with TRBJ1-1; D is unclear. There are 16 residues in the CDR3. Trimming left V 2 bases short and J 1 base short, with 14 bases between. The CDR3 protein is CASSLKLLQTNTEAFF. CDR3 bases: TGTGCCAGCAGTTTAAAGTTGTTACAGACGAACACTGAAGCTTTCTTT.

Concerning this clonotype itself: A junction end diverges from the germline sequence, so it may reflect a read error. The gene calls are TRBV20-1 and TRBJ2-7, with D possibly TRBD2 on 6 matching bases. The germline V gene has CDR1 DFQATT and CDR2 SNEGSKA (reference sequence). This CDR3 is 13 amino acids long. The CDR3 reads CSARDGGPGSGIF. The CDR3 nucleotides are TGCAGTGCTAGAGATGGAGGGCCAGGGTCGGGAATCTTC.

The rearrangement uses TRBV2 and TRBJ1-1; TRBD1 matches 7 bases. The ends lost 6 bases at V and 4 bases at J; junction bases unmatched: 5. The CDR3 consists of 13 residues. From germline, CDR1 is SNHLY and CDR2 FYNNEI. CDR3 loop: CASSPQGSTEAFF. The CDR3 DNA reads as TGTGCCAGCAGCCCACAGGGGAGCACTGAAGCTTTCTTT.

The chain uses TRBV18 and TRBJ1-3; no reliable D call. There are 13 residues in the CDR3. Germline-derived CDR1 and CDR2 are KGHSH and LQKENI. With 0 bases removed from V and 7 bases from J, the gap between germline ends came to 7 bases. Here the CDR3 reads CASSPPSLNTIYF. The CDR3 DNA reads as TGTGCCAGCTCACCACCTTCCCTCAACACCATATATTTT.

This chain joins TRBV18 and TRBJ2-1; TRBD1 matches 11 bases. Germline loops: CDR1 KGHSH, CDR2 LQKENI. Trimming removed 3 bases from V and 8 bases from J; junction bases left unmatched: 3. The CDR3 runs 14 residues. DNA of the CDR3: TGTGCCAGCTCACCGAGGACAGGGGGCGATGAGCAGTTCTTC. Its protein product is CASSPRTGGDEQFF.

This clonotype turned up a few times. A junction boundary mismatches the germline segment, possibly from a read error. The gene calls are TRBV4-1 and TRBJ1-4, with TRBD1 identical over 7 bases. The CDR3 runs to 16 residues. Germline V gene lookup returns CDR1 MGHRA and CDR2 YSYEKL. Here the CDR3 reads CASSRSLAGGGEKLFF. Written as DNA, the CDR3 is TGCGCCAGCAGCCGAAGTTTGGCAGGGGGTGGCGAAAAGCTGTTTTTT.

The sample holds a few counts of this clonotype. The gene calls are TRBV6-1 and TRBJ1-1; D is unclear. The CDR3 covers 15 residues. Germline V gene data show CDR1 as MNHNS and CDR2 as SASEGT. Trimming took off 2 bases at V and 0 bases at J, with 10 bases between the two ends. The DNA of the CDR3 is TGTGCCAGCAGTGAATTCGGCAGCTTGAACACTGAAGCTTTCTTT. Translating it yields CASSEFGSLNTEAFF.

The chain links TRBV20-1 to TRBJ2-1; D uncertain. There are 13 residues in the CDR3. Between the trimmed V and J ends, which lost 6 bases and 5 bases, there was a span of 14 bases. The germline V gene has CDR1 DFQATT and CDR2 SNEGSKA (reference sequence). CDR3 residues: CSAWHANHNEQFF. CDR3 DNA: TGCAGTGCGTGGCACGCAAACCACAATGAGCAGTTCTTC.

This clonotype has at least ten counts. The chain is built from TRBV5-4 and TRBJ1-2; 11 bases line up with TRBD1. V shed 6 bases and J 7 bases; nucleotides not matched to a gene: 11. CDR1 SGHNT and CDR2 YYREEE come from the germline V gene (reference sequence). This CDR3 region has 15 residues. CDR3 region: CASTKSGTGGFGYTF. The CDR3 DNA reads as TGTGCCAGCACCAAATCTGGGACAGGGGGATTTGGCTACACCTTC.

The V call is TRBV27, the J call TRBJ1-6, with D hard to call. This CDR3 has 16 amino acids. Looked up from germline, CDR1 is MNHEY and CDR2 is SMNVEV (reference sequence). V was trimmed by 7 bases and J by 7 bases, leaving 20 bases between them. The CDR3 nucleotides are TGTGCCAGCAAACCCGGTAGGGCATATGGAAATTCACCCCTCCACTTT. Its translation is CASKPGRAYGNSPLHF.

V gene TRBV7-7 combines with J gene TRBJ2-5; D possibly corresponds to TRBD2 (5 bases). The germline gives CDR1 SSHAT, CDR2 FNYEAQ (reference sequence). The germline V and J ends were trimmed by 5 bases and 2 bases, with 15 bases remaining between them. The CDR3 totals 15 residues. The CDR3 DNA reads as TGTGCCAGCAGCCGCGCTACCGGGGAACAAGAGACCCAGTACTTC. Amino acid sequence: CASSRATGEQETQYF.

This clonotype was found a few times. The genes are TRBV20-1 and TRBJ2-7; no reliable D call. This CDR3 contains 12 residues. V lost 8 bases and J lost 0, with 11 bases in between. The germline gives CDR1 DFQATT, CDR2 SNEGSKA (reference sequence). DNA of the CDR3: TGCAGTCCCACGCCCTCCTCCTACGAGCAGTACTTC. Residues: CSPTPSSYEQYF.

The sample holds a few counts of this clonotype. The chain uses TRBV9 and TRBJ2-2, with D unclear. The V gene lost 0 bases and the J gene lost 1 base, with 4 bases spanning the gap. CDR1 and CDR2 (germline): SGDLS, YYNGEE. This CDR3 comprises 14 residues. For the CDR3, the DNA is TGTGCCAGCAGCGTAGGCTTGAACACCGGGGAGCTGTTTTTT. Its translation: CASSVGLNTGELFF. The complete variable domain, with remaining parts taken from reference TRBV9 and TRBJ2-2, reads DSGVTQTPKHLITATGQRVTLRCSPRSGDLSVYWYQQSLDQGLQFLIQYYNGEERAKGNILERFSAQQFPDLHSELNLSSLELGDSALYFCASSVGLNTGELFFGEGSRLTVL.

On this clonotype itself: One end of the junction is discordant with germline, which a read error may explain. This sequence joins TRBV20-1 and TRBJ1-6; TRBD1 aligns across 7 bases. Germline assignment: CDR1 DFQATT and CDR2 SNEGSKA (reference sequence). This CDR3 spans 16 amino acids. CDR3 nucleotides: TGCAGTGCTTCCCTTTCAGGGGGAGGAACGAATTCACCCCCCCACTTT. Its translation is CSASLSGGGTNSPPHF.

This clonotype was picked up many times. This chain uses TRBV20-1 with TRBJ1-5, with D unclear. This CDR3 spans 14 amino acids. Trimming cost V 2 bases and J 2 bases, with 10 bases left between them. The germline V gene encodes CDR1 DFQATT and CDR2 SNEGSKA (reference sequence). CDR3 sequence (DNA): TGCAGTGCTAGATCATTGGAGGGCAATCAGCCCCAGCATTTT. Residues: CSARSLEGNQPQHF.

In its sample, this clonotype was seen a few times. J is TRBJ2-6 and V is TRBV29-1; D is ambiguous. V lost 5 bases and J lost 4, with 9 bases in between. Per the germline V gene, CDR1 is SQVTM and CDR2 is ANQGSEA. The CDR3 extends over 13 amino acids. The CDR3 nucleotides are TGCAGCGTTCGGCAGACGGGGGCCAACGTCCTGACTTTC. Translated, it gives CSVRQTGANVLTF.